This TCR beta chain appears in the sequencing data of a study of cytomegalovirus exposure and HLA in healthy donors. The CDR3 sequence is 15 residues long. V gave up 2 bases and J gave up 2 bases, with 10 bases separating them. Looked up from germline, CDR1 is MNHNS and CDR2 is SASEGT. Both 60 Vbeta primers and 13 Jbeta primers went into the PCR. Produced via immunoSEQ multiplex PCR; TCRdb's table is partial and in-frame only. The clone table shows approximately 110,000 clones, with the ten largest holding roughly 4%. Material: PBMCs. The TCR was taken from a man younger than 35 in good health and CMV-seronegative. V gene TRBV6-1 combines with J gene TRBJ1-5, with TRBD1 as a possible D gene (5 bases). This CDR3 reads CASSEYIGGNQPQHF. CDR3 DNA sequence: TGTGCCAGCAGTGAATACATAGGGGGCAATCAGCCCCAGCATTTT.